A single sample gave rise to the 21 T cell receptor beta chains below, sequenced in a study of blood T cell repertoires in COVID-19. Only in-frame clones appear in the TCRdb table, and some are missing; sequencing was by immunoSEQ multiplex PCR. The sample lists fewer than 120,000 clones, approximately 67% occurring once. The material sequenced was peripheral blood. All receptors derive from a woman aged 60-75 years with acute or convalescent COVID-19.

Of note for this clone: Just one base apart from a much larger clone, this may be a read error. The same CDR3 can be traced to other DNA sequences in this sample. The chain's CDR3 is CASSNRGQGVGGGNQPQHF. CDR3 bases: TGTGCCAGCAGTAATCGCGGACAGGGTGTTGGTGGGGGAAATCAGCCCCAGCATTTT. The chain employs TRBV19 and TRBJ1-5, with 8 bases lining up with TRBD1. The CDR3 runs to 19 residues. The germline V gene has CDR1 LNHDA and CDR2 SQIVND (reference sequence).

The chain is built from TRBV30 and TRBJ2-5; D gene unclear. V dropped 1 base and J dropped 7 bases, with 10 bases sitting between them. Germline CDR1 and CDR2: GTSNPN and SVGIG (reference sequence). The CDR3 loop spans 12 amino acids. In DNA form, the CDR3 reads TGTGCCTGGAGTGAGACTCGTCGGACCCAGTACTTC. Its protein is CAWSETRRTQYF.

There are a few counts of this clone. The chain joins TRBV10-2 to TRBJ2-2, with 9 bases that match TRBD1. Unmatched junction bases numbered 6, after V lost 3 bases and J lost 1 base. Germline V gene lookup returns CDR1 WSHSY and CDR2 SAAADI. CDR3 length: 17 amino acids. CDR3 protein: CASSDRLGQGNTGELFF. The CDR3 DNA sequence: TGCGCCAGCAGTGATCGGTTGGGACAGGGGAACACCGGGGAGCTGTTTTTT.

This rearrangement joins TRBV5-6 to TRBJ1-6; 9 bases are a match to TRBD1. The CDR3 has 13 residues. The V and J ends lost 5 bases and 10 bases, in that order; junction bases with no gene match: 4. Germline CDR1 is SGHDT and CDR2 is YYEEEE. The chain's CDR3 is CASSHRGRSPLHF. CDR3 nucleotide sequence: TGTGCCAGCAGTCACAGGGGGCGGTCACCCCTCCACTTT.

This chain links TRBV6-6 with TRBJ1-6; 8 nucleotides line up with TRBD1. V lost 6 bases, J lost 10 bases, and 11 bases stayed unmatched. The CDR3 is 15 amino acids. CDR1 and CDR2 (germline): MNHNY, SVGAGI (reference sequence). This chain's CDR3 is CASREQTGVGSPLHF. The CDR3 DNA reads as TGTGCCAGCAGAGAACAGACAGGGGTAGGGTCACCCCTCCACTTT.

The chain couples TRBV7-2 to TRBJ1-3, with D possibly being TRBD1 (5 bases). This CDR3 region has 14 residues. From germline, CDR1 is SGHTA and CDR2 FQGNSA. V shed 5 bases and J shed 4 bases, with 12 bases lying between them. The CDR3 protein is CASSPGGSGNTIYF. As DNA, the CDR3 is TGTGCCAGCAGCCCGGGGGGGTCCGGAAACACCATATATTTT.

The CDR3: CASSRIQFSGNTIYF. The CDR3 nucleotides are TGTGCCAGCAGCCGCATACAGTTCTCTGGAAACACCATATATTTT. This rearrangement joins TRBV3-1 (or the pseudogene TRBV3-2) to TRBJ1-3; no clear D. The V gene lost 4 bases and the J gene lost 0 bases, with 10 bases spanning the gap. CDR1 is LGHDT, CDR2 YNNKEL, per germline (reference sequence). The CDR3 runs 15 residues.

The chain carries TRBV19 and TRBJ1-1; 8 nucleotides agree with TRBD1. Germline V lookup: CDR1 LNHDA, CDR2 SQIVND (reference sequence). The CDR3 length is 14 residues. The J segment lost 5 bases and the V segment lost 5 bases, leaving 7 bases of the junction unmatched. The CDR3 region has the DNA TGTGCCAGTAGTGTTCAACAGGGGGTTACTGAAGCTTTCTTT. Translating gives CASSVQQGVTEAFF.

The chain recombines TRBV18 with TRBJ1-4; perhaps TRBD1 as D (6 bases). The ends were cut back, 6 bases at V and 8 bases at J, with 19 bases in the middle. The CDR3 covers 15 residues. Germline lookup yields CDR1 KGHSH and CDR2 LQKENI. CDR3 protein: CASSEATGMTEKLFF. The CDR3 DNA is TGTGCCAGCTCGGAAGCGACAGGAATGACGGAAAAACTGTTTTTT. Using reference TRBV18 and TRBJ1-4 for the parts outside the CDR3, the full variable domain is NAGVMQNPRHLVRRRGQEARLRCSPMKGHSHVYWYRQLPEEGLKFMVYLQKENIIDESGMPKERFSAEFPKEGPSILRIQQVVRGDSAAYFCASSEATGMTEKLFFGSGTQLSVL.

There are a few counts of this clone. This rearrangement joins TRBV7-2 to TRBJ1-4; D is unresolved. V lost 2 bases and J lost 5, with 12 bases in between. The germline CDR1 and CDR2 sequences are SGHTA and FQGNSA. The CDR3 sequence is 15 residues long. CDR3: CASSLRQQFNEKLFF. Here the CDR3 DNA reads TGTGCCAGCAGCTTAAGGCAACAGTTCAATGAAAAACTGTTTTTT.

The rearrangement joins TRBV19 to TRBJ2-7; D unclear. The CDR3 runs 14 residues. Trimming removed 8 bases at V and 0 bases at J, with 14 bases between. Germline assignment: CDR1 LNHDA and CDR2 SQIVND (reference sequence). Written as DNA, the CDR3 is TGTGCCAGTGGCGCACAGATTACCTCCTACGAGCAGTACTTC. Translation gives CASGAQITSYEQYF.

The chain joins TRBV12-5 to TRBJ2-1, with D perhaps TRBD1 (6 bases). The germline CDR1 and CDR2 sequences are LGHNT and FRNRAP. With 3 bases removed from V and 10 bases from J, the gap between germline ends came to 13 bases. The CDR3 length is 13 residues. The CDR3 DNA follows: TGTGCTAGTGGTTTAGAGACAGGTTTCGAGCAGTTCTTC. Residues: CASGLETGFEQFF.

V and J are TRBV4-2 and TRBJ1-1; D gene ambiguous. Germline CDR1 and CDR2: LGHNA and YNFKEQ. This CDR3 spans 13 amino acids. The germline V and J ends were trimmed by 3 bases and 1 base, with 6 bases remaining between them. CDR3 protein: CASSQRANTEAFF. The CDR3 nucleotides are TGTGCCAGCAGCCAGCGGGCGAACACTGAAGCTTTCTTT.

This clone was observed a single time. The chain carries TRBV19 and TRBJ2-7; TRBD1 is a possible D gene (5 bases). The germline V and J ends were trimmed by 5 bases and 2 bases, with 16 bases remaining between them. The CDR3 runs 15 residues. Germline V gene lookup returns CDR1 LNHDA and CDR2 SQIVND (reference sequence). The CDR3 region is CASSPRQSLTYEQYF. CDR3 sequence (DNA): TGTGCCAGTAGTCCAAGACAGTCCTTAACCTACGAGCAGTACTTC.

CDR3 protein: CASSSYRVTEAFF. The CDR3 DNA reads as TGTGCCAGCAGCTCGTACAGGGTCACTGAAGCTTTCTTT. The chain carries TRBV7-2 and TRBJ1-1, with a possible D match to TRBD1 (6 bases). Germline assignment: CDR1 SGHTA and CDR2 FQGNSA. V was trimmed by 4 bases and J by 4 bases, leaving 10 bases between them. This CDR3 comprises 13 residues.

A few counts support this clone. V is TRBV7-9 and J is TRBJ2-7, with D possibly matching TRBD2 (6 bases). Germline assignment: CDR1 SEHNR and CDR2 FQNEAQ (reference sequence). The CDR3 loop spans 15 amino acids. V dropped 5 bases and J dropped 2 bases, with 16 bases sitting between them. The CDR3 coding sequence is TGTGCCAGCAGCGTCCTCGGGACTGGCCCCTACGAGCAGTACTTC. Protein: CASSVLGTGPYEQYF.

The chain is built from TRBV19 and TRBJ1-4; 7 nucleotides match TRBD1. The CDR3 spans 15 residues. The V and J ends lost 4 bases and 7 bases, in that order; junction bases with no gene match: 9. From germline, CDR1 is LNHDA and CDR2 SQIVND (reference sequence). The CDR3 sequence is CASSNRQGFGEKLFF. The CDR3 DNA reads as TGTGCCAGTAGTAACCGACAGGGATTCGGTGAAAAACTGTTTTTT.

This clone was recorded a few times. The chain uses TRBV5-4 and TRBJ2-2, with D possibly matching TRBD1 (6 bases). The CDR3 spans 15 residues. Germline values: CDR1 SGHNT, CDR2 YYREEE (reference sequence). V lost 3 bases and J lost 3, with 12 bases in between. CDR3 in amino acids: CASSSGSGDTGELFF. For the CDR3, the DNA is TGTGCCAGCAGCTCGGGGTCAGGGGACACCGGGGAGCTGTTTTTT.

This chain connects TRBV5-6 to TRBJ1-6, with D perhaps TRBD1 (5 bases). CDR1 SGHDT and CDR2 YYEEEE come from the germline V gene. The CDR3 has 14 amino acids. V was pared by 2 bases and J by 6 bases, with 9 bases between. This CDR3 is CASSLPTANSPLHF. The CDR3 DNA sequence: TGTGCCAGCAGCTTACCGACAGCTAATTCACCCCTCCACTTT.

A few counts support this clone. The genes are TRBV5-1 and TRBJ1-6, with 8 positions matching TRBD1. From germline, CDR1 is SGHRS and CDR2 YFSETQ. Trimming cost V 4 bases and J 8 bases; bases outside gene matches: 11. The CDR3 has 16 residues. The CDR3 region is CASSAGAGQGYSPLHF. The CDR3 bases are TGCGCCAGCAGCGCGGGCGCCGGACAGGGATATTCACCCCTCCACTTT.

The V and J genes are TRBV6-1 and TRBJ1-5, with a weak D call TRBD1 (6 bases). The germline V gene has CDR1 MNHNS and CDR2 SASEGT. V was pared by 3 bases and J by 7 bases, with 16 bases between. CDR3 size: 15 residues. The CDR3 spells CASSERPNREQPQHF. CDR3 coding DNA: TGTGCCAGCAGTGAGCGACCCAACAGGGAGCAGCCCCAGCATTTT.